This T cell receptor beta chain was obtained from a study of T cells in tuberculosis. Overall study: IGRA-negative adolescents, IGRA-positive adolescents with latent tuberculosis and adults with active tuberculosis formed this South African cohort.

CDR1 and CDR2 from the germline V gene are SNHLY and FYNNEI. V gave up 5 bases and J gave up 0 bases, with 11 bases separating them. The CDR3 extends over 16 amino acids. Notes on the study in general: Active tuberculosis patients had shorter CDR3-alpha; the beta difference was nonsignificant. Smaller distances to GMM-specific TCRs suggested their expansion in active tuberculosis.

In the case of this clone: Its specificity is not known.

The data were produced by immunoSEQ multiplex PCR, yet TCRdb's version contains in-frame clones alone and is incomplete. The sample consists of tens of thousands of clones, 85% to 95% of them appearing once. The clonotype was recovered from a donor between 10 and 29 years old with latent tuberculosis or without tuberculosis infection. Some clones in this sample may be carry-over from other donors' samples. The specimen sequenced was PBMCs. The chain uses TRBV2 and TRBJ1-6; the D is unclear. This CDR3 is CASSPEQSSYNSPLHF. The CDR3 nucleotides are TGTGCCAGCAGTCCAGAACAGAGCTCCTATAATTCACCCCTCCACTTT.